The source of this TCR beta chain is a study of OX40 agonist ivuxolimab in advanced cancers. Findings and caveats of the study: CD8+ T cells were the subset that, on average, had more expanded clones than CD4+.

The repertoire was sequenced with immunoSEQ multiplex PCR; TCRdb's copy has only in-frame clones and lacks some. Here the sample spans about 43,000 clones, 85% to 95% being singletons. In germline, CDR1 is WNHNN, CDR2 SYGVQD (reference sequence). Unmatched junction bases numbered 25, after V lost 7 bases and J lost 0 bases. This CDR3 is 23 amino acids long. To note about this clone: Its antigen is unknown.

The receptor comes from an adult with an advanced solid tumor such as melanoma, head and neck, liver or kidney cancer. Material: CD4+ or CD8+ T cells sorted from blood, obtained in a trial of the OX40 agonist ivuxolimab. This sequence joins TRBV10-1 and TRBJ2-7; 15 bases fit TRBD2. The CDR3 DNA follows: TGCGCCAGCAACGGCGGACTAGCGGGAGGGCCCAGTTTGTCTAGTAGGAGCTCCTACGAGCAGTACTTC. Amino acids: CASNGGLAGGPSLSSRSSYEQYF.